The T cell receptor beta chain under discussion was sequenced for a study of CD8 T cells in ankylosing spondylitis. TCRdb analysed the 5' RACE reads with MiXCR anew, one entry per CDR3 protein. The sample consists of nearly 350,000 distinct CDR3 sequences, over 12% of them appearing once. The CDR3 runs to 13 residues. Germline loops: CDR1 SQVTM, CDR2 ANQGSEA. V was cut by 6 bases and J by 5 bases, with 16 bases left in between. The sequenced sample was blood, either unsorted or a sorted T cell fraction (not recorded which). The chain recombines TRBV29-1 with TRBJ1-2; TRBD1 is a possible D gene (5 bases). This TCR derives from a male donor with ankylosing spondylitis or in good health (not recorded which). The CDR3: CSVSRDGFYGYTF. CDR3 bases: TGCAGCGTCTCCCGGGACGGCTTTTATGGCTACACCTTC.